This T cell receptor beta chain was profiled in a study of blood T cell repertoires in COVID-19. Study overall: Samples taken during acute and convalescent COVID-19 were collected in the United States, Italy and Spain. PBMCs, B-cell-depleted T cells, or T cells were the source of the cDNA or gDNA that made up the material.

Trimming removed 4 bases at V and 8 bases at J, with 14 bases between. CDR1 and CDR2 (germline): KGHDR, SFDVKD. This CDR3 has 15 amino acids. In the study's own analysis: Amplification of reference gene primers was used by the study to estimate nucleated cell counts. The assay was immunoSEQ multiplex PCR, and TCRdb's table has in-frame clones only and misses some. V, J and clone size reflect that table, while D and trimming were determined from the DNA. The sample contains hundreds of thousands of clones, around 90% of which appear only once. This clonotype originated in a woman younger than 45 with acute or convalescent COVID-19. The material sequenced was peripheral blood. The chain carries TRBV24-1 and TRBJ1-6; D perhaps matches TRBD1 (6 bases). In DNA form, the CDR3 reads TGTGCCACCAGTGACCCGGGACACCCAGATTCACCCCTCCACTTT. It codes for CATSDPGHPDSPLHF.